This T cell receptor (beta chain) was sequenced during a study of blood T cell repertoires in COVID-19. Whole-study context: T cells, B-cell-depleted T cells, or PBMCs provided the cDNA or gDNA that served as material.

V gave up 9 bases and J gave up 3 bases, with 11 bases separating them. The CDR3 sequence is 12 residues long. In germline, CDR1 is MDHEN, CDR2 SYDVKM. Notes on this clone: The sample has other DNA sequences that encode this CDR3 too.

The study recruited people aged roughly 18 to 100 years across 20 to 30 US areas. Membership in each cohort depended on participant-reported clinical history. In the original processing: Reference gene primer amplification gave nucleated cell count estimates. TCRdb's table, derived via immunoSEQ multiplex PCR, lists solely in-frame clones and lacks some. V and J calls and clone size are copied from that table; D and trimming were computed from the DNA. The table includes hundreds of thousands of clones, 75% to 90% detected once. The source of this sequence is a man younger than 40 who had recovered from COVID-19. This chain joins TRBV28 and TRBJ1-2; maybe TRBD1 (5 bases). Sequencing input: PBMCs or T cells enriched from blood (not recorded which). The CDR3 reads CASSWGDYGYTF. CDR3 sequence (DNA): TGTGCCAGTTCGTGGGGCGACTATGGCTACACCTTC.